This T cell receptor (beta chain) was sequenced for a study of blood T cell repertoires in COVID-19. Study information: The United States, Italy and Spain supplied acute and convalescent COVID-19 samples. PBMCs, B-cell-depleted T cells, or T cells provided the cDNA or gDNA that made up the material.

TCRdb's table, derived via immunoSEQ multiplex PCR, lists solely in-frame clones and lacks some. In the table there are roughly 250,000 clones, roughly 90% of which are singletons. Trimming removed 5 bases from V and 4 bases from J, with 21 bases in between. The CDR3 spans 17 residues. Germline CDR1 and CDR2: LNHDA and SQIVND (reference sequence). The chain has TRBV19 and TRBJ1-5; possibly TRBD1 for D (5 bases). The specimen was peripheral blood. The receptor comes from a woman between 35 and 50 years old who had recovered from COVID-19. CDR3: CASSAYFGTRGNQPQHF. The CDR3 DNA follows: TGTGCCAGTAGTGCATATTTCGGGACGCGGGGGAATCAGCCCCAGCATTTT.